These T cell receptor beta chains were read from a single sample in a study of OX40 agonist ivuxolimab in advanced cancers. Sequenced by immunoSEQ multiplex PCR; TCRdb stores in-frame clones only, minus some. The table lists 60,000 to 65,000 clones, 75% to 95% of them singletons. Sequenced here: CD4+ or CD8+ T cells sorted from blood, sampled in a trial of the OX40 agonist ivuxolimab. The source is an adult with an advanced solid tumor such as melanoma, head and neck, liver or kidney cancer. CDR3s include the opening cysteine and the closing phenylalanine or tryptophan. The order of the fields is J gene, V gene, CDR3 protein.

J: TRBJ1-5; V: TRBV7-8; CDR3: CASSFGGAGNQPQHF
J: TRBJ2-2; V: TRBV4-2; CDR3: CASSQEGTSGTGELFF
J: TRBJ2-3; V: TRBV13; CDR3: CASTLGYRDSRTDTQYF
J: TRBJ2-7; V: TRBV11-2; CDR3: CASSSNPRDSEQYF
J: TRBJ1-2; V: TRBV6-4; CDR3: CASSPGTGGNYGYTF
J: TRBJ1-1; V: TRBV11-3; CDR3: CASSPRNTEAFF
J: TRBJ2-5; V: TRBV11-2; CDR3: CASSLESGRAPETQYF
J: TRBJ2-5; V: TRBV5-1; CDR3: CASSLGRQGAGETQYF
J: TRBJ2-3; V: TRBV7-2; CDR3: CASSPRLLGERDTQYF
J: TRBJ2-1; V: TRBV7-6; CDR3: CASSSGLAGGSYNEQFF
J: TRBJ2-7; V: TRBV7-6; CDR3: CASSSTTGTSGRVYYEQYF
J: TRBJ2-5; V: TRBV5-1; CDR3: CASSLGPAGGQETQYF
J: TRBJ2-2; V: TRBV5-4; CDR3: CASRLWGVGTGELFF
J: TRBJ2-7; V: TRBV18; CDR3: CASSPQTKNYEQYF
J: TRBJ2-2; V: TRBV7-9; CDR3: CASSLAGGNTGELFF
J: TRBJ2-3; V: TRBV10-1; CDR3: CASSGDFTDTQYF
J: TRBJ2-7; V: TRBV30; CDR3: CAWSSWTGVTDEQYF
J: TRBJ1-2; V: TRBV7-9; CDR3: CASSLRPSNYGYTF
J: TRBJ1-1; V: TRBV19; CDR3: CASSSNPGFGEAFF
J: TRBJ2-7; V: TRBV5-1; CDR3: CASSPRSGAYEQYF
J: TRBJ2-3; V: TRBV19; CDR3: CASSIGLAGVTDTQYF
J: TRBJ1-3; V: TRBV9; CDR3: CASSATGQGDNTIYF
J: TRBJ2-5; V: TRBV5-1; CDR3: CASSSSQETQYF
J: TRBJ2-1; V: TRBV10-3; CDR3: CAISGGTSNNEQFF
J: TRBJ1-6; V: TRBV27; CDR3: CASTKTGQGNSPLHF
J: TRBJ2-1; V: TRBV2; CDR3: CASSRAGTYNEQFF
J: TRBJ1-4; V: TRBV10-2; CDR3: CASRADSRPPNEKLFF
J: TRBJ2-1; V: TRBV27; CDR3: CASSLRLAGGNEQFF
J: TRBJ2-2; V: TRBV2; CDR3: CACSRGGFAPGRKNGELFF
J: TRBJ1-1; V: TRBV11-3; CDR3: CASSPGQGGNTEAFF